These T cell receptor beta chains were read from a single sample in a study of long-term antiretroviral therapy in people with HIV. The table came from immunoSEQ multiplex PCR; TCRdb's copy has only in-frame clones and leaves some out. Here the sample spans approximately 18,000 clones, over 70% being singletons. The input for sequencing was unsorted PBMCs, taken less than 2.2 years before starting antiretroviral therapy. The receptors originated from a man younger than 45 with HIV. Each CDR3 is given with its conserved first and last residue. The order of the fields is J gene, clone size, V gene, D gene, CDR3 protein, CDR3 DNA. D genes are given only for firm matches. The listing skips clone size in some rows; elsewhere it reads once, few, many or a size class.

>TRBJ1-1|NA|TRBV28|NA
CASSLSAGEAFF
TGTGCCAGCAGTTTATCAGCGGGTGAAGCTTTCTTT
>TRBJ1-3|NA|TRBV10-3|NA
CAISLGGSGNTIYF
TGTGCCATCAGTTTAGGGGGCTCTGGAAACACCATATATTTT
>TRBJ1-4|NA|TRBV9|NA
CASSRDTEKLFF
TGTGCCAGCAGCCGGGACACTGAAAAACTGTTTTTT
>TRBJ1-4|NA|TRBV19|NA
CASGLNNEKLFF
TGTGCCAGTGGACTTAATAATGAAAAACTGTTTTTT
>TRBJ2-1|NA|TRBV30|NA
CAWSRQGINNEQFF
TGTGCCTGGAGCCGGCAGGGCATCAACAATGAGCAGTTCTTC
>TRBJ2-1|NA|TRBV30|NA
CAWSPRGLEQFF
TGTGCCTGGAGTCCCCGCGGACTTGAGCAGTTCTTC
>TRBJ2-3|NA|TRBV9|TRBD2
CASGHTSGGTDTQYF
TGTGCCAGCGGACACACTAGCGGGGGCACAGATACGCAGTATTTT
>TRBJ1-6|few|TRBV5-1|NA
CASSPFSGSNSPLHF
TGCGCCAGCAGCCCCTTTTCGGGGTCTAATTCACCCCTCCACTTT
>TRBJ1-2|few|TRBV29-1|NA
CSAEAPADYGYTF
TGCAGCGCAGAAGCCCCGGCGGACTATGGCTACACCTTC
>TRBJ2-1|NA|TRBV25-1|TRBD2
CASSFGTSGRFDEQFF
TGTGCCAGCAGTTTCGGAACTAGCGGGAGGTTTGATGAGCAGTTCTTC
>TRBJ1-4|NA|TRBV5-1|TRBD1
CASSLAQGGEEKLFF
TGCGCCAGCAGCTTGGCACAGGGGGGTGAGGAAAAACTGTTTTTT
>TRBJ2-1|NA|TRBV5-1|NA
CASSPDSSYNEQFF
TGCGCCAGCAGCCCCGACAGCTCCTACAATGAGCAGTTCTTC
>TRBJ2-7|NA|TRBV6-5|TRBD1
CARTGGEFEQYF
TGTGCCAGGACAGGGGGCGAATTCGAGCAGTACTTC
>TRBJ1-1|NA|TRBV7-9|NA
CASSLAMGNTEAFF
TGTGCCAGCAGCTTAGCGATGGGGAACACTGAAGCTTTCTTT
>TRBJ2-1|NA|TRBV5-1|TRBD2
CASSFGGGYNEQFF
TGCGCCAGCAGCTTTGGCGGGGGGTACAATGAGCAGTTCTTC
>TRBJ1-4|NA|TRBV2|TRBD1
CASSATGQGSNEKLFF
TGTGCCAGCAGTGCGACCGGACAGGGGTCTAATGAAAAACTGTTTTTT
>TRBJ2-1|NA|TRBV5-4|NA
CASSPTDRYNEQFF
TGTGCCAGCAGTCCTACCGACAGATACAATGAGCAGTTCTTC
>TRBJ1-2|NA|TRBV6-4|NA
CASSDRPNYGYTF
TGTGCCAGCAGTGACCGCCCCAACTATGGCTACACCTTC
>TRBJ2-4|NA|TRBV30|NA
CASTPLGYGDIQYF
TGTGCCTCTACACCTCTCGGGTACGGAGACATTCAGTACTTC
>TRBJ2-2|NA|TRBV4-1|TRBD2
CASSTGLAGGRELFF
TGCGCCAGCAGCACGGGACTAGCGGGAGGCAGGGAGCTGTTTTTT
>TRBJ2-3|NA|TRBV7-2|TRBD2
CASSSAGGQIDTQYF
TGTGCCAGCAGCTCGGCGGGGGGGCAAATAGATACGCAGTATTTT
>TRBJ2-1|large|TRBV14|NA
CASSHNRNEQFF
TGTGCCAGCAGCCACAACAGGAATGAGCAGTTCTTC
>TRBJ1-5|NA|TRBV30|NA
CAWAVNSNQPQHF
TGTGCCTGGGCAGTGAATAGCAATCAGCCCCAGCATTTT
>TRBJ2-2|NA|TRBV18|TRBD2
CASSPQRGLANTGELFF
TGTGCCAGCTCTCCCCAGCGGGGTCTCGCGAACACCGGGGAGCTGTTTTTT
>TRBJ2-5|NA|TRBV5-4|NA
CASSFQGGGETQYF
TGTGCCAGCAGCTTCCAGGGAGGAGGGGAGACCCAGTACTTC
>TRBJ1-2|NA|TRBV18|NA
CASSPPSGYQGYGYTF
TGTGCCAGCTCACCCCCTTCGGGGTATCAGGGCTATGGCTACACCTTC
>TRBJ2-2|NA|TRBV30|NA
CAWSGMNTGELFF
TGTGCCTGGAGCGGCATGAACACCGGGGAGCTGTTTTTT
>TRBJ1-5|NA|TRBV12-5|NA
CASGQVAGQPQHF
TGTGCTAGTGGTCAGGTCGCTGGTCAGCCCCAGCATTTT
>TRBJ2-7|NA|TRBV7-8|NA
CASSSGISGYEQYF
TGTGCCAGCAGCTCCGGGATCTCCGGCTACGAGCAGTACTTC
>TRBJ2-7|NA|TRBV5-8|TRBD1
CASSLAGTGSSEQYF
TGTGCCAGCAGCTTGGCCGGGACAGGGAGCAGCGAGCAGTACTTC
>TRBJ2-2|NA|TRBV18|NA
CASSLLDPHTGELFF
TGTGCCAGCTCTCTCTTGGATCCACACACCGGGGAGCTGTTTTTT
>TRBJ2-3|NA|TRBV4-1|NA
CASSQGERPSSTDTQYF
TGCGCCAGCAGCCAAGGGGAGCGACCCTCTAGCACAGATACGCAGTATTTT
>TRBJ1-1|NA|TRBV6-1|TRBD1
CASRDRGSTEAFF
TGTGCCAGCAGGGACAGGGGAAGCACTGAAGCTTTCTTT
>TRBJ2-7|NA|TRBV20-1|NA
CSARRTYEQYF
TGCAGTGCTAGGAGAACCTACGAGCAGTACTTC
>TRBJ2-1|NA|TRBV5-1|TRBD2
CASSLGIRDRTSGAYNEQFF
TGCGCCAGCAGCTTGGGGATACGGGATCGGACTAGCGGGGCCTACAATGAGCAGTTCTTC
>TRBJ1-1|NA|TRBV6-6|NA
CASSYSGGIEAFF
TGTGCCAGCAGTTACTCGGGAGGGATTGAAGCTTTCTTT
>TRBJ2-7|NA|TRBV4-1|TRBD1
CASSPTADLDRGRREQYF
TGCGCCAGCAGCCCTACGGCCGACCTTGACAGGGGCCGCCGCGAGCAGTACTTC
>TRBJ2-1|NA|TRBV28|NA
CASSLGPINEQFF
TGTGCCAGCAGTTTAGGGCCTATCAATGAGCAGTTCTTC
>TRBJ2-5|NA|TRBV18|NA
CASSPPNHQETQYF
TGTGCCAGCTCACCCCCTAACCACCAAGAGACCCAGTACTTC
>TRBJ2-3|NA|TRBV5-1|NA
CASSLLAGPDTQYF
TGCGCCAGCAGCTTGTTGGCGGGACCAGATACGCAGTATTTT
>TRBJ2-5|NA|TRBV10-1|NA
CASSDEHFGTQYF
TGCGCCAGCAGTGATGAACATTTCGGGACCCAGTACTTC
>TRBJ2-7|NA|TRBV18|TRBD1
CASSPIFRTGPGEQYF
TGTGCCAGCTCACCAATCTTTAGGACAGGCCCTGGGGAGCAGTACTTC